This passage covers 21 T cell receptor beta chains from one sample sequenced in a study of blood T cell repertoires in COVID-19. The protocol was immunoSEQ multiplex PCR, while the TCRdb copy is restricted to in-frame clones and leaves out a portion. Here the sample spans some 120,000 clones, roughly 74% being singletons. The sample was peripheral blood. These receptors were taken from a man in his sixties with acute or convalescent COVID-19.

This chain joins TRBV6-2 or TRBV6-3 and TRBJ2-1; D possibly corresponds to TRBD2 (6 bases). CDR3 length: 14 residues. V dropped 4 bases and J dropped 8 bases, with 15 bases sitting between them. Per germline, CDR1 MNHEY and CDR2 SVGEGT. The CDR3 loop is CASSWAGSTDEQFF. Written as DNA, the CDR3 is TGTGCCAGCAGTTGGGCGGGGAGTACGGATGAGCAGTTCTTC.

The chain has TRBV5-4 and TRBJ2-3; TRBD2 agrees at 7 bases. With V trimmed by 3 bases and J by 3 bases, 13 bases remained unmatched. The germline V gene encodes CDR1 SGHNT and CDR2 YYREEE (reference sequence). The CDR3 is made up of 17 amino acids. CDR3 in DNA: TGTGCCAGCAGCTCCGCCGGGCGGGGGATGTTTACAGATACGCAGTATTTT. Its translation: CASSSAGRGMFTDTQYF.

The chain combines TRBV6-2 or TRBV6-3 with TRBJ2-3; TRBD2 agrees at 9 bases. Germline trimming cut 5 bases from V and 2 bases from J; bases unmatched to any gene: 8. Germline-derived CDR1 and CDR2 are MNHEY and SVGEGT. This CDR3 spans 16 amino acids. The CDR3 DNA sequence: TGTGCCAGCAGTCTCGGACTAGCGAGATTCACAGATACGCAGTATTTT. It specifies CASSLGLARFTDTQYF.

The genes are TRBV25-1 and TRBJ1-1; tentative D call: TRBD1 (5 bases). The CDR3 extends over 16 amino acids. CDR1 and CDR2 from the germline V gene are MGHDK and SYGVNS. V was cut by 7 bases and J by 4 bases, with 22 bases left in between. Here the CDR3 reads CASIPQHGAGSTEAFF. The CDR3 bases are TGTGCCAGCATTCCACAGCACGGGGCGGGAAGCACTGAAGCTTTCTTT.

There are a few counts of this clone. V gene TRBV18 combines with J gene TRBJ1-3; D is perhaps TRBD1 (6 bases). The CDR3 has 14 residues. The V gene lost 3 bases and the J gene lost 6 bases, with 12 bases spanning the gap. The germline V gene encodes CDR1 KGHSH and CDR2 LQKENI. The chain's CDR3 is CASSPRTALNTIYF. In DNA, the CDR3 is TGTGCCAGCTCACCTAGGACAGCTCTAAACACCATATATTTT.

The chain joins TRBV19 to TRBJ2-4; D may be TRBD2 (5 bases). This CDR3 has 13 amino acids. V lost 5 bases to trimming and J lost 7 bases, with 12 bases between them. Germline-derived CDR1 and CDR2 are LNHDA and SQIVND (reference sequence). For the CDR3, the DNA is TGTGCCAGTAGTCGGGGATCCGCGAACATTCAGTACTTC. Its protein is CASSRGSANIQYF.

The chain carries TRBV5-1 and TRBJ1-4; D ambiguous. From germline, CDR1 is SGHRS and CDR2 YFSETQ. The V end was cut by 0 bases, the J end by 3 bases, with 12 bases between. The CDR3 is made up of 16 amino acids. The CDR3: CASSLEGNRANEKLFF. The CDR3 DNA follows: TGCGCCAGCAGCTTGGAAGGAAATCGGGCTAATGAAAAACTGTTTTTT.

This clone has just a few counts. The chain is built from TRBV11-3 and TRBJ2-2, with D possibly being TRBD2 (6 bases). V dropped 3 bases and J dropped 2 bases, with 7 bases sitting between them. The germline gives CDR1 SGHNT, CDR2 YENEEA. The CDR3 is 14 amino acids. Here the CDR3 DNA reads TGTGCCAGCAGCTTGACTAGTAACACCGGGGAGCTGTTTTTT. Amino acids: CASSLTSNTGELFF.

The rearrangement uses TRBV10-3 and TRBJ2-4; 10 positions agree with TRBD1. Trimming took 0 bases from V and 7 from J; bases not matched to a gene: 3. This CDR3 is 15 amino acids long. Germline loops: CDR1 ENHRY, CDR2 SYGVKD. The CDR3 sequence: CAISESRQGANIQYF. In DNA, the CDR3 is TGTGCCATCAGTGAGTCGAGACAGGGGGCCAACATTCAGTACTTC.

The chain links TRBV19 to TRBJ1-6; D unclear. The CDR3 length is 17 residues. V dropped 3 bases and J dropped 0 bases, with 12 bases sitting between them. Germline values: CDR1 LNHDA, CDR2 SQIVND (reference sequence). CDR3 nucleotide sequence: TGTGCCAGTAGTATTTCGGTCGGGAGCTCCTATAATTCACCCCTCCACTTT. It yields the protein CASSISVGSSYNSPLHF.

This chain connects TRBV10-1 to TRBJ2-1; a possible D gene is TRBD2 (5 bases). Germline V gene lookup returns CDR1 WNHNN and CDR2 SYGVQD (reference sequence). The CDR3 sequence is 16 residues long. With 5 bases removed from V and 1 base from J, the gap between germline ends came to 15 bases. CDR3 DNA sequence: TGCGCCAGCAGTCTCCTACGAAGCGGTTCCTACAATGAGCAGTTCTTC. Protein sequence: CASSLLRSGSYNEQFF.

This clone showed up just once. The V gene is TRBV13, the J gene TRBJ1-1; weak D call: TRBD1 (5 bases). V was pared by 1 base and J by 6 bases, with 9 bases between. The germline V gene encodes CDR1 PRHDT and CDR2 FYEKMQ (reference sequence). The CDR3 is 13 residues long. The CDR3 bases are TGTGCCAGCAGCTTAGTAGGGGAACCTGAAGCTTTCTTT. Its protein is CASSLVGEPEAFF.

This clone showed up just a few times. The CDR3: CASSHRQLMNTEAFF. The CDR3, as DNA: TGTGCCAGCAGCCACCGACAGCTCATGAACACTGAAGCTTTCTTT. The chain carries TRBV3-1 (or the pseudogene TRBV3-2) and TRBJ1-1; a weak D match, TRBD1 (5 bases). CDR3 length: 15 residues. Germline CDR1 reads LGHDT; CDR2 reads YNNKEL (reference sequence). V gave up 3 bases and J gave up 0 bases, with 11 bases separating them.

The gene calls are TRBV7-3 and TRBJ2-2, with D unresolved. CDR3 size: 13 residues. Between the trimmed V and J ends, which lost 5 bases and 5 bases, there was a span of 9 bases. Germline V gene sequence: CDR1 SGHTA, CDR2 FQGTGA. The CDR3 sequence is CASSPYRTGELFF. CDR3 sequence (DNA): TGTGCCAGCAGCCCCTATCGTACCGGGGAGCTGTTTTTT.

The chain recombines TRBV9 with TRBJ1-4, with D possibly being TRBD1 (6 bases). Germline V CDR1 and CDR2: SGDLS, YYNGEE. V was shortened by 4 bases and J by 11 bases, with 15 bases between the two germline ends. There are 13 residues in the CDR3. CDR3 sequence reads: CASSPDRLGKLFF. CDR3 bases: TGTGCCAGCAGCCCTGACAGGTTGGGCAAACTGTTTTTT.

This rearrangement joins TRBV5-1 to TRBJ1-4; D call uncertain. Germline CDR1 and CDR2: SGHRS and YFSETQ. The CDR3 runs 14 residues. Trimming left V 0 bases short and J 6 bases short, with 9 bases between. As DNA, the CDR3 is TGCGCCAGCAGCTTGGAACAGTACCATGAAAAACTGTTTTTT. Translated, it gives CASSLEQYHEKLFF.

The chain carries TRBV6-5 and TRBJ2-7; possibly TRBD2 for D (6 bases). This CDR3 is 14 amino acids long. Per germline, CDR1 MNHEY and CDR2 SVGAGI. Trimming cost V 0 bases and J 7 bases, with 13 bases left between them. CDR3 residues: CASSYSWGVGEQYF. The CDR3 coding sequence is TGTGCCAGCAGTTACTCCTGGGGGGTCGGGGAGCAGTACTTC.

This sequence joins TRBV5-1 and TRBJ1-5, with 7 bases that match TRBD1. Germline CDR1 and CDR2: SGHRS and YFSETQ. The CDR3 contains 15 residues. Germline trimming cut 2 bases from V and 2 bases from J; bases unmatched to any gene: 4. CDR3 residues: CASSLDGQGNQPQHF. Here the CDR3 DNA reads TGCGCCAGCAGCTTAGACGGACAGGGCAATCAGCCCCAGCATTTT.

The chain couples TRBV5-1 to TRBJ2-3; the D gene is possibly TRBD2 (6 bases). CDR1 and CDR2 (germline): SGHRS, YFSETQ. V was trimmed by 0 bases and J by 5 bases, leaving 10 bases between them. This CDR3 contains 14 residues. CDR3 DNA sequence: TGCGCCAGCAGCTTGGGACTAGTGGGAGATACGCAGTATTTT. It specifies CASSLGLVGDTQYF. Looking up the rest from reference TRBV5-1 and TRBJ2-3 gives the full variable domain: KAGVTQTPRYLIKTRGQQVTLSCSPISGHRSVSWYQQTPGQGLQFLFEYFSETQRNKGNFPGRFSGRQFSNSRSEMNVSTLELGDSALYLCASSLGLVGDTQYFGPGTRLTVL.

The gene calls are TRBV7-8 and TRBJ2-5; D gene ambiguous. Germline V lookup: CDR1 SGHVS, CDR2 FQNEAQ. Trimming removed 3 bases at V and 1 base at J, with 9 bases between. The CDR3 contains 14 residues. The DNA of the CDR3 is TGTGCCAGCAGCTTTACTCGGGTCCAAGAGACCCAGTACTTC. This gives the protein CASSFTRVQETQYF. Full variable domain (remainder filled in from reference TRBV7-8 and TRBJ2-5): GAGVSQSPRYKVAKRGQDVALRCDPISGHVSLFWYQQALGQGPEFLTYFQNEAQLDKSGLPSDRFFAERPEGSVSTLKIQRTQQEDSAVYLCASSFTRVQETQYFGPGTRLLVL.

The J gene is TRBJ2-1, the V gene TRBV9, with D hard to call. CDR1 is SGDLS and CDR2 is YYNGEE in the germline V gene. This CDR3 contains 14 residues. Trimming removed 3 bases from V and 8 bases from J, with 15 bases in between. The CDR3 DNA sequence: TGTGCCAGCAGCGAGAATGTCGTTGGCCATGAGCAGTTCTTC. This gives the protein CASSENVVGHEQFF.